This TCR beta chain appears in the sequencing data of a study of OX40 agonist ivuxolimab in advanced cancers. At the level of the study: The study reported partial responses in three patients: one hepatocellular carcinoma, two cutaneous melanoma. The study's findings and limits: Among some nonresponders, normalized T-cell clonal expansion was also low. Within 6 weeks, CD4+ and CD8+ blood T cells expanded clonally at 0.1 to 3.0 mg/kg.

Profiling relied on immunoSEQ multiplex PCR, and the TCRdb table lists in-frame clones only, not all of them. The table shows 70,000 to 95,000 clones, with 88% occurring only once. Concerning this clone itself: The antigen remains unidentified.

The CDR3 has 13 amino acids. Germline V gene data show CDR1 as MNHEY and CDR2 as SVGAGI. V was cut by 5 bases and J by 3 bases, with 7 bases left in between. This TCR was sampled from an adult with an advanced solid tumor such as melanoma, head and neck, liver or kidney cancer. V usage is TRBV6-5 and J usage is TRBJ1-4; D gene uncertain. Sequencing used CD4+ or CD8+ T cells sorted from blood, obtained in a trial of the OX40 agonist ivuxolimab. The CDR3 nucleotides read TGTGCCAGCAGTGAGTGGGCTAATGAAAAACTGTTTTTT. Translating it yields CASSEWANEKLFF.